One sample yielded the 27 T cell receptor beta chains listed below, sequenced in a study of blood T cell repertoires in COVID-19 (dated by TCRdb to the early 2020s). Libraries came from the immunoSEQ multiplex PCR assay. TCRdb provides this immuneACCESS table in a form limited to in-frame rearrangements. Some clones are lacking; in checked studies, under half of them reflect an unresolved V gene, and why the rest are absent is not known. This sample holds 15,000 to 20,000 clones; around 83% were observed only once. The top ten constitute around 29% of the sample. The specimen was peripheral blood. The receptors stem from a human donor with active COVID-19. The donor label of this sample is uncertain.

The rearrangement links TRBV7-3 to TRBJ2-3; 7 positions agree with TRBD1. Looked up from germline, CDR1 is SGHTA and CDR2 is FQGTGA. V shed 3 bases, J shed 3 bases, and the junction held 0 bases outside the gene matches. The CDR3 has 13 amino acids. The CDR3 loop is CASSLDRTDTQYF. CDR3 bases: TGTGCCAGCAGCTTGGACAGGACAGATACGCAGTATTTT.

The chain carries TRBV5-6 and TRBJ2-3; TRBD2 matches 13 bases. Germline V lookup: CDR1 SGHDT, CDR2 YYEEEE. Trimming removed 5 bases from V and 6 bases from J; junction bases left unmatched: 3. The CDR3 totals 14 residues. As DNA, the CDR3 is TGTGCCAGCAGGTGGACTAGCGGGAGTGATACGCAGTATTTT. It is translated as CASRWTSGSDTQYF.

Only a few counts were recorded for this clone. The genes are TRBV7-3 and TRBJ2-5; 9 nucleotides align to TRBD2. Trimming at V came to 3 bases and at J to 2 bases, leaving 7 bases not matched to a gene. The CDR3 loop spans 16 amino acids. CDR1 and CDR2 (germline): SGHTA, FQGTGA. CDR3 residues: CASSFSVTSGQETQYF. In DNA, the CDR3 is TGTGCCAGCAGCTTCTCCGTGACTAGCGGACAAGAGACCCAGTACTTC.

The table lists this clone with a few counts. The chain carries TRBV5-4 and TRBJ2-7, with TRBD2 identical over 11 bases. This CDR3 is built from 13 residues. V was clipped by 4 bases and J by 5 bases; unmatched bases: 2. Germline values: CDR1 SGHNT, CDR2 YYREEE (reference sequence). The CDR3 nucleotides are TGTGCCAGCAGCAAGGGACTAGCGGACGAGCAGTACTTC. Translation: CASSKGLADEQYF.

J is TRBJ1-1 and V is TRBV2; the D is unclear. Germline V gene lookup returns CDR1 SNHLY and CDR2 FYNNEI. The ends were cut back, 6 bases at V and 0 bases at J, with 8 bases in the middle. The CDR3 length is 13 residues. CDR3 sequence reads: CASSRSLNTEAFF. In DNA form, the CDR3 reads TGTGCCAGCAGCCGGAGTCTGAACACTGAAGCTTTCTTT. Complete variable domain (other parts from reference TRBV2 and TRBJ1-1): EPEVTQTPSHQVTQMGQEVILRCVPISNHLYFYWYRQILGQKVEFLVSFYNNEISEKSEIFDDQFSVERPDGSNFTLKIRSTKLEDSAMYFCASSRSLNTEAFFGQGTRLTVV.

The chain has TRBV6-2 or TRBV6-3 and TRBJ1-1; TRBD1 matches at 7 bases. CDR1 MNHEY and CDR2 SVGEGT come from the germline V gene. The V segment lost 6 bases and the J segment 10 bases; nucleotides outside the gene matches: 8. CDR3 length: 12 residues. CDR3 amino acids: CASSFDRVTAFF. The CDR3 DNA is TGTGCCAGCAGCTTCGACAGGGTCACAGCTTTCTTT.

V and J are TRBV27 and TRBJ2-7; the D gene is possibly TRBD1 (6 bases). The CDR3 length is 16 residues. Trimming removed 4 bases from V and 1 base from J, with 17 bases in between. Germline assignment: CDR1 MNHEY and CDR2 SMNVEV (reference sequence). CDR3 DNA sequence: TGTGCCAGCAGTTCCGTTCGACAGGACAAATCCTACGAGCAGTACTTC. This sequence encodes CASSSVRQDKSYEQYF.

V usage is TRBV10-1 and J usage is TRBJ1-1, with a tentative D call TRBD1 (6 bases). V lost 5 bases, J lost 5 bases, and 15 bases lay in between. CDR3 size: 14 residues. Germline CDR1 and CDR2: WNHNN and SYGVQD (reference sequence). CDR3 in DNA: TGCGCCAGCAGTTCGGGGGGGCAAGGGACTGAAGCTTTCTTT. It encodes CASSSGGQGTEAFF.

The chain joins TRBV2 to TRBJ1-1, with 8 bases fitting TRBD1. The CDR3 loop spans 13 amino acids. The trim removed 10 bases at V and 4 bases at J, leaving 8 bases unmatched. Germline V gene sequence: CDR1 SNHLY, CDR2 FYNNEI. The CDR3 DNA reads TGTGCCAACAAGATTGACAGGGGCACTGAAGCTTTCTTT. Its translation: CANKIDRGTEAFF.

The rearrangement links TRBV9 to TRBJ2-2; 7 bases map to TRBD2. This CDR3 comprises 15 residues. The V segment lost 0 bases and the J segment 7 bases; nucleotides outside the gene matches: 6. The germline gives CDR1 SGDLS, CDR2 YYNGEE. In DNA form, the CDR3 reads TGTGCCAGCAGCGTAGCTGCGGGAGCGGTCGGGGAGCTGTTTTTT. Amino acid sequence: CASSVAAGAVGELFF.

The chain combines TRBV7-2 with TRBJ2-2; TRBD1 might be the D (6 bases). This CDR3 is built from 14 residues. Trimming stripped 5 bases from V and 6 bases from J, with 13 bases between. CDR1 is SGHTA, CDR2 FQGNSA, per germline. The CDR3 DNA is TGTGCCAGCAGCGCTTACAGGGTTGCCGGGGAGCTGTTTTTT. Protein sequence: CASSAYRVAGELFF. The variable domain in full, with the rest retrieved from reference TRBV7-2 and TRBJ2-2, is GAGVSQSPSNKVTEKGKDVELRCDPISGHTALYWYRQSLGQGLEFLIYFQGNSAPDKSGLPSDRFSAERTGGSVSTLTIQRTQQEDSAVYLCASSAYRVAGELFFGEGSRLTVL.

This chain joins TRBV5-1 and TRBJ2-5, with D possibly matching TRBD2 (6 bases). Deletions cut 3 bases from V and 4 bases from J, with 16 bases between. This CDR3 is 15 amino acids long. Germline loops: CDR1 SGHRS, CDR2 YFSETQ. The CDR3, as DNA: TGCGCCAGCAGCTCGGGACTCACGGCGGTAGAGACCCAGTACTTC. It translates to CASSSGLTAVETQYF.

The rearrangement uses TRBV7-2 and TRBJ2-2; 11 positions match TRBD2. V gave up 4 bases and J gave up 6 bases; unmatched junction bases: 4. CDR3 length: 15 amino acids. The germline V gene encodes CDR1 SGHTA and CDR2 FQGNSA. As DNA, the CDR3 is TGTGCCAGCAGCTCAATTAGCGGGAGGGCCGGGGAGCTGTTTTTT. Translating gives CASSSISGRAGELFF.

This clone was seen more than once but under ten times. For the CDR3, the DNA is TGTGCCAGCAGACGGGGACTAGCGGGAGTCGGGGAGACCCAGTACTTC. The encoded protein is CASRRGLAGVGETQYF. The gene calls are TRBV28 and TRBJ2-5; 14 nucleotides agree with TRBD2. The CDR3 length is 16 residues. With V trimmed by 6 bases and J by 5 bases, 8 bases remained unmatched. CDR1 and CDR2 from the germline V gene are MDHEN and SYDVKM.

The chain employs TRBV28 and TRBJ2-7, with D perhaps TRBD1 (5 bases). The CDR3 is made up of 14 amino acids. V gave up 2 bases and J gave up 4 bases, with 12 bases separating them. Germline V gene lookup returns CDR1 MDHEN and CDR2 SYDVKM. CDR3 amino acids: CASSLVQVRYEQYF. The CDR3 coding sequence is TGTGCCAGCAGTTTAGTACAGGTTAGGTACGAGCAGTACTTC.

V and J are TRBV11-2 and TRBJ2-5; D is unclear. V lost 0 bases and J lost 5, with 10 bases in between. Germline CDR1 SGHAT, CDR2 FQNNGV. This CDR3 has 14 amino acids. The CDR3 loop is CASSLDNFMETQYF. CDR3 nucleotides: TGTGCCAGCAGCTTAGATAACTTTATGGAGACCCAGTACTTC.

V usage is TRBV2 and J usage is TRBJ2-7, with 9 nucleotides matching TRBD2. The CDR3 extends over 15 amino acids. The V segment lost 3 bases and the J segment 6 bases; nucleotides outside the gene matches: 9. The germline V gene has CDR1 SNHLY and CDR2 FYNNEI. The CDR3, as DNA: TGTGCCAGCAGTGAGGGTACTAGCGGGTTGAGCGAGCAGTACTTC. As protein: CASSEGTSGLSEQYF.

The CDR3 nucleotides are TGTGCCAGCAGCCGTTTCACCGGACGGGGTCCGAATGAAAAACTGTTTTTT. This gives the protein CASSRFTGRGPNEKLFF. The V call is TRBV28, the J call TRBJ1-4; D is unresolved. V lost 6 bases and J 5 bases, leaving 22 bases between the germline ends. Germline V gene data show CDR1 as MDHEN and CDR2 as SYDVKM. There are 17 residues in the CDR3.

This clone was counted only a few times. The J gene is TRBJ2-7, the V gene TRBV15; maybe TRBD1 (5 bases). Trimming cost V 0 bases and J 3 bases, with 9 bases left between them. The germline gives CDR1 LNHNV, CDR2 YYDKDF (reference sequence). There are 14 residues in the CDR3. CDR3 region: CATSRDGAIYEQYF. For the CDR3, the DNA is TGTGCCACCAGCAGAGATGGGGCCATCTACGAGCAGTACTTC.

The chain uses TRBV19 and TRBJ2-1, with 9 bases matching TRBD2. This CDR3 has 17 residues. J gave up 7 bases and V 3 bases, and 13 bases lay outside the gene matches. CDR1 and CDR2 (germline): LNHDA, SQIVND (reference sequence). The CDR3 DNA sequence: TGTGCCAGTAGTATTGGGTTTGGGGCTAGCGGGATAAATGAGCAGTTCTTC. Amino acids: CASSIGFGASGINEQFF. The full variable domain, in which reference TRBV19 and TRBJ2-1 provide the parts outside the CDR3, is DGGITQSPKYLFRKEGQNVTLSCEQNLNHDAMYWYRQDPGQGLRLIYYSQIVNDFQKGDIAEGYSVSREKKESFPLTVTSAQKNPTAFYLCASSIGFGASGINEQFFGPGTRLTVL.

The CDR3 coding sequence is TGTGCCAGCGGGGCACCTAGCAATCAGCCCCAGCATTTT. Residues: CASGAPSNQPQHF. This chain connects TRBV6-5 to TRBJ1-5; the D gene is possibly TRBD1 (5 bases). Germline lookup yields CDR1 MNHEY and CDR2 SVGAGI. The length of the CDR3 is 13 residues. V lost 8 bases and J 0 bases, leaving 8 bases between the germline ends.

V and J are TRBV6-1 and TRBJ1-2; D is undetermined. V dropped 0 bases and J dropped 2 bases, with 13 bases sitting between them. Per the germline V gene, CDR1 is MNHNS and CDR2 is SASEGT. The CDR3 extends over 16 amino acids. The CDR3 nucleotides read TGTGCCAGCAGTGAAGCACCCCCGGGATGGAACTATGGCTACACCTTC. This sequence encodes CASSEAPPGWNYGYTF.

The rearrangement uses TRBV19 and TRBJ2-1; tentatively, D is TRBD2 (5 bases). Per the germline V gene, CDR1 is LNHDA and CDR2 is SQIVND (reference sequence). This CDR3 is built from 12 residues. V was trimmed by 3 bases and J by 9 bases, leaving 9 bases between them. CDR3 nucleotides: TGTGCCAGTAGTATCCTAGCTACTGAGCAGTTCTTC. As protein: CASSILATEQFF. The full variable domain, completed using reference TRBV19 and TRBJ2-1, is DGGITQSPKYLFRKEGQNVTLSCEQNLNHDAMYWYRQDPGQGLRLIYYSQIVNDFQKGDIAEGYSVSREKKESFPLTVTSAQKNPTAFYLCASSILATEQFFGPGTRLTVL.

The chain is built from TRBV5-5 and TRBJ2-7; D is perhaps TRBD1 (6 bases). Germline assignment: CDR1 SGHKS and CDR2 YYEKEE (reference sequence). The V and J ends lost 3 bases and 5 bases respectively, with 18 bases between them. CDR3 length equals 15 residues. CDR3 amino acids: CASSSDSPQNHEQYF. CDR3 DNA: TGTGCCAGCAGCTCGGACAGCCCCCAAAACCACGAGCAGTACTTC.

V usage is TRBV25-1 and J usage is TRBJ1-6, with D tentatively TRBD1 (6 bases). The germline V gene has CDR1 MGHDK and CDR2 SYGVNS. This CDR3 is built from 16 residues. V was pared by 4 bases and J by 0 bases, with 10 bases between. CDR3 sequence reads: CASSVTGSSYNSPLHF. For the CDR3, the DNA is TGTGCCAGCAGTGTTACAGGGAGCTCCTATAATTCACCCCTCCACTTT.

The gene calls are TRBV12-3 or TRBV12-4 and TRBJ2-5; maybe TRBD2 (5 bases). The CDR3 covers 13 residues. The V and J ends lost 7 bases and 4 bases respectively, with 13 bases between them. This CDR3 is CASNDGLPETQYF. CDR3 nucleotide sequence: TGTGCCAGCAACGACGGACTGCCAGAGACCCAGTACTTC.

In its sample, this clone was seen a few times. The chain couples TRBV4-2 to TRBJ2-1, with D hard to call. The CDR3 runs 15 residues. The V gene lost 0 bases and the J gene lost 3 bases, with 9 bases spanning the gap. Germline loops: CDR1 LGHNA, CDR2 YNFKEQ. As DNA, the CDR3 is TGTGCCAGCAGCCAAGATTTAGCAGTCTACAATGAGCAGTTCTTC. This codes for CASSQDLAVYNEQFF.